Here is one TCR beta chain with its context. The data were taken from a study of Ad26.COV2.S vaccination and SARS-CoV-2 variants. Overall study: Trial arm assignment for the donor was COV1001 Ad26.COV2.S. In the study, Ad26.COV2.S was injected intramuscularly once, or twice 56 days apart.

Sequencing used immunoSEQ multiplex PCR; TCRdb keeps in-frame clones, though not all of them. This sample carries about 350,000 clones, about 88% of them seen once, and the ten largest clones take 6.4%. CDR3 length: 15 amino acids. The V gene lost 2 bases and the J gene lost 7 bases, with 14 bases spanning the gap. Germline CDR1 SEHNR, CDR2 FQNEAQ (reference sequence). Treatment noted: roughly 18 received Ad26.COV2.S at low or high dose, single or two shots; several received placebo; per-sample allocation not given. Samples were taken on day 63 after the first vaccine or placebo injection. This clonotype originated in a person between 18 and 65 years old who received the Ad26.COV2.S COVID-19 vaccine or a placebo. This chain joins TRBV7-9 and TRBJ1-4; D uncertain. The starting material was peripheral blood, obtained in a trial of Ad26.COV2.S vaccine versus placebo. Written as DNA, the CDR3 is TGTGCCAGCAGCTTATACCCGGGTATGGGTGAAAAACTGTTTTTT. Its protein is CASSLYPGMGEKLFF.